The 2 T cell receptor beta chains in this list originate from one sample, sequenced in a study of cytomegalovirus exposure and HLA in healthy donors. This table comes from immunoSEQ multiplex PCR, and its TCRdb copy is limited to in-frame clones, with some not included. The sample contains 150,000 to 200,000 clones, about nine tenths of which appear only once. Specimen: PBMCs. All receptors derive from a man between 18 and 29 years old in good health and CMV-seropositive.

The chain recombines TRBV10-3 with TRBJ1-4; maybe TRBD1 (6 bases). Trimming removed 2 bases from V and 8 bases from J, with 15 bases in between. Germline V gene sequence: CDR1 ENHRY, CDR2 SYGVKD. The CDR3 contains 15 residues. In DNA form, the CDR3 reads TGTGCCATCAGTGAGCACGTAGGACAGAAAGAAAAACTGTTTTTT. Amino acids: CAISEHVGQKEKLFF.

This sequence joins TRBV29-1 and TRBJ2-1, with TRBD2 matching over 13 bases. This CDR3 has 15 residues. CDR1 and CDR2 (germline): SQVTM, ANQGSEA. The V gene end was trimmed by 0 bases and the J gene end by 9 bases; junction bases not matched to a gene: 5. The CDR3 DNA reads TGCAGCGTTGAAGAGGGACTAGCGGGACCACCTGAGCAGTTCTTC. Translating gives CSVEEGLAGPPEQFF.